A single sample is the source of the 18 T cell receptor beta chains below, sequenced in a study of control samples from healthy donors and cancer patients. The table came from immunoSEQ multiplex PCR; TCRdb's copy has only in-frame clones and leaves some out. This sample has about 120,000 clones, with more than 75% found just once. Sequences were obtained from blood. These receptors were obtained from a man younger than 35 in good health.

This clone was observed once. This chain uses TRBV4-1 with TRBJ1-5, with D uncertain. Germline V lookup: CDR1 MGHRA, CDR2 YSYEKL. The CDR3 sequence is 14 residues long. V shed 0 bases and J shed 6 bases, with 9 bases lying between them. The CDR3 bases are TGCGCCAGCAGCCAAGATCGAACACCTCAGCCCCAGCATTTT. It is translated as CASSQDRTPQPQHF.

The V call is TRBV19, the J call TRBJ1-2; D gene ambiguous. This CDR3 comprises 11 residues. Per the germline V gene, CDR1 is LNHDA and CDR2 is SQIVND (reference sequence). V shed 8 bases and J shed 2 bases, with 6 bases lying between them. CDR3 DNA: TGTGCCAGTGGCCAGAACTATGGCTACACCTTC. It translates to CASGQNYGYTF.

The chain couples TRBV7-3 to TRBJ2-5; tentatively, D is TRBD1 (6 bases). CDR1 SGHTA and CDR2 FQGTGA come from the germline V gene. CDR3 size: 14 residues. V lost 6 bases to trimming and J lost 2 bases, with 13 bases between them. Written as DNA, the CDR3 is TGTGCCAGCAGTCCAGGGGCGCGGCAAGAGACCCAGTACTTC. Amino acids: CASSPGARQETQYF. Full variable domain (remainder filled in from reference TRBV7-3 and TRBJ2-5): GAGVSQTPSNKVTEKGKYVELRCDPISGHTALYWYRQSLGQGPEFLIYFQGTGAADDSGLPNDRFFAVRPEGSVSTLKIQRTERGDSAVYLCASSPGARQETQYFGPGTRLLVL.

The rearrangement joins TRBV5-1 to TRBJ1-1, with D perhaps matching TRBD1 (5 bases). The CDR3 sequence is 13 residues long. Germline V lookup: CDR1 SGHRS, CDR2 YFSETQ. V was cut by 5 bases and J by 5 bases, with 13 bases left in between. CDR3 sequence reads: CASSPIGGTEAFF. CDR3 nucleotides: TGCGCCAGCAGTCCTATCGGGGGGACTGAAGCTTTCTTT.

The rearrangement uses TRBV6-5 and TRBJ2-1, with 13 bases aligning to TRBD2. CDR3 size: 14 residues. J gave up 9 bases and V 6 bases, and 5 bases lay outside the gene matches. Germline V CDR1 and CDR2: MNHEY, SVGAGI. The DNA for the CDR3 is TGTGCCAGCAGGAGGACTAGCGGGAGTTTTGAGCAGTTCTTC. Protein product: CASRRTSGSFEQFF.

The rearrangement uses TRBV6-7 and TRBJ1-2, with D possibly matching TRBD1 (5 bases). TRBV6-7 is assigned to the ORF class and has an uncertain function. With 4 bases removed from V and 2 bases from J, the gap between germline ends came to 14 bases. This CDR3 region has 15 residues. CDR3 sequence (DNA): TGTGCCAGCAGTTGCCCGCGGGGGTTGAACTATGGCTACACCTTC. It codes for CASSCPRGLNYGYTF.

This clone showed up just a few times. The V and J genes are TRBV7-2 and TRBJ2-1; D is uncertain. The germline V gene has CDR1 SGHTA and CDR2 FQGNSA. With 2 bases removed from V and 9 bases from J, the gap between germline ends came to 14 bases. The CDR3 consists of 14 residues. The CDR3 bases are TGTGCCAGCAGCTTAAGTAGACCTAGTGGTGAGCAGTTCTTC. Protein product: CASSLSRPSGEQFF.

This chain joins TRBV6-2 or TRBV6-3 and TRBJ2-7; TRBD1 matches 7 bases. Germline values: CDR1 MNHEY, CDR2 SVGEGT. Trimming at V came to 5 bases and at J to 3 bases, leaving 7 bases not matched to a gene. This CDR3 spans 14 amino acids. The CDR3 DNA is TGTGCCAGCAGTGACAGGGAGATTAGCTACGAGCAGTACTTC. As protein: CASSDREISYEQYF.

CDR3 sequence: CASSFPPPEAYEQFF. The CDR3 DNA is TGCGCCAGCAGCTTTCCCCCCCCGGAGGCATATGAGCAGTTCTTC. The J gene is TRBJ2-1, the V gene TRBV5-1, with D possibly matching TRBD2 (5 bases). The germline V gene encodes CDR1 SGHRS and CDR2 YFSETQ. The CDR3 is 15 amino acids. Trimming stripped 2 bases from V and 8 bases from J, with 17 bases between.

The CDR3 coding sequence is TGTGCCTGGAAAGAGGTCAATGAGCAGTTCTTC. Residues: CAWKEVNEQFF. The rearrangement joins TRBV30 to TRBJ2-1; D is ambiguous. Trimming shortened V by 4 bases and J by 6 bases, and 7 bases separated the two germline ends. The CDR3 is 11 amino acids. Germline V gene data show CDR1 as GTSNPN and CDR2 as SVGIG (reference sequence).

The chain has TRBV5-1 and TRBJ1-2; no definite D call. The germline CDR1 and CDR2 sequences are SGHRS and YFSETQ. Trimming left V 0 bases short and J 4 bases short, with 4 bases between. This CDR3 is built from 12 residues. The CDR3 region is CASSLDTYGYTF. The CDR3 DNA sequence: TGCGCCAGCAGCTTGGACACCTATGGCTACACCTTC.

The CDR3 protein is CASSSPGQGASTDTQYF. The DNA for the CDR3 is TGTGCCAGCAGTTCTCCGGGACAGGGGGCTAGCACAGATACGCAGTATTTT. The chain employs TRBV28 and TRBJ2-3, with TRBD1 matching 12 bases. Germline CDR1 and CDR2: MDHEN and SYDVKM. CDR3 length equals 17 residues. V lost 4 bases and J lost 0; bases outside the gene matches: 5.

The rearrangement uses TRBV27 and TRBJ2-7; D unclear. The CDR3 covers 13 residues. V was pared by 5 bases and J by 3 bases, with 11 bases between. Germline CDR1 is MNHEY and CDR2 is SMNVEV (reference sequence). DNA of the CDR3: TGTGCCAGCAGTCAGGAAACCCACTACGAGCAGTACTTC. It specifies CASSQETHYEQYF.

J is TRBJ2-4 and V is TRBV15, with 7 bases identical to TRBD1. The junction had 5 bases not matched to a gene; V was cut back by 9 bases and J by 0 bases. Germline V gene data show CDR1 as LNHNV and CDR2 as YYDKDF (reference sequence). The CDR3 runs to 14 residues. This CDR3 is CATGTDLAKNIQYF. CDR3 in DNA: TGTGCCACTGGGACAGACCTAGCCAAAAACATTCAGTACTTC.

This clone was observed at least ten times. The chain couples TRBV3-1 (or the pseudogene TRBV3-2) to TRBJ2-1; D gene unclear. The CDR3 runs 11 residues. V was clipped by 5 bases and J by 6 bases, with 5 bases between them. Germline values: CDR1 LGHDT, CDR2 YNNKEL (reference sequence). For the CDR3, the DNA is TGTGCCAGCAGCGACACCAATGAGCAGTTCTTC. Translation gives CASSDTNEQFF.

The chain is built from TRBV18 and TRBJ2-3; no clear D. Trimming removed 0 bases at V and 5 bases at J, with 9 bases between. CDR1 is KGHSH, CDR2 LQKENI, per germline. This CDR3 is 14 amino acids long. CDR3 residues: CASSPPMGIDTQYF. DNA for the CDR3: TGTGCCAGCTCACCACCGATGGGAATAGATACGCAGTATTTT.

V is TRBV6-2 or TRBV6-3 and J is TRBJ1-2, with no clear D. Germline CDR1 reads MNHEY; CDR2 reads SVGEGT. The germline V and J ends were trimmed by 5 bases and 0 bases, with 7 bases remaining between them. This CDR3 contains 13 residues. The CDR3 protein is CASSARSNYGYTF. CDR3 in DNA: TGTGCCAGCAGTGCCCGTTCTAACTATGGCTACACCTTC.

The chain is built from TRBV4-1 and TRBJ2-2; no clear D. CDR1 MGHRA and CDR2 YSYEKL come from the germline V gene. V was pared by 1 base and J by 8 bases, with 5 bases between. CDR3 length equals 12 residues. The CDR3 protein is CASSQGMGELFF. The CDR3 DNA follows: TGCGCCAGCAGCCAAGGGATGGGGGAGCTGTTTTTT.